These 14 T cell receptor beta chains were all obtained from the same sample, sequenced in a study of blood T cell repertoires in COVID-19. Measured with immunoSEQ multiplex PCR; TCRdb has only the in-frame clones, and not every one. Found here are roughly 310,000 clones, 89% of them singletons; the top ten hold 8% to 10%. Source material: PBMCs or T cells enriched from blood (not recorded which). All receptors derive from a woman aged 40 to 50 who had recovered from COVID-19.

The V call is TRBV27, the J call TRBJ2-5; 9 nucleotides align to TRBD2. The CDR3 sequence is 16 residues long. Germline values: CDR1 MNHEY, CDR2 SMNVEV (reference sequence). Trimming took 5 bases from V and 2 from J; bases not matched to a gene: 9. This CDR3 reads CASSPIAGVRQETQYF. The CDR3 nucleotides read TGTGCCAGCAGTCCCATAGCGGGAGTGAGACAAGAGACCCAGTACTTC.

This clone has a handful of counts. The V and J genes are TRBV7-9 and TRBJ2-5, with TRBD2 matching 8 bases. This CDR3 is built from 13 residues. J was trimmed by 7 bases and V by 3 bases; bases with no gene match: 4. Per the germline V gene, CDR1 is SEHNR and CDR2 is FQNEAQ (reference sequence). The CDR3 region is CASSLETSGTQYF. CDR3 coding DNA: TGTGCCAGCAGCTTGGAAACTAGCGGGACCCAGTACTTC.

The rearrangement links TRBV6-5 to TRBJ2-3; 7 bases are shared with TRBD1. The CDR3 length is 15 residues. V gave up 6 bases and J gave up 2 bases; unmatched junction bases: 8. Germline CDR1 and CDR2: MNHEY and SVGAGI. The chain's CDR3 is CASRATGVLTDTQYF. The CDR3, as DNA: TGTGCCAGCAGAGCCACAGGGGTCCTCACAGATACGCAGTATTTT.

This chain links TRBV21-1 with TRBJ2-1; TRBD2 is the table's D call, not checked against the DNA. TRBV21-1 is listed as a pseudogene. The length of the CDR3 is 17 residues. The CDR3 here is CASSNQPGLAGGNEQFF. The CDR3 DNA reads TGTGCCAGCAGCAACCAGCCCGGACTAGCGGGAGGTAATGAGCAGTTCTTC.

This chain links TRBV6-5 with TRBJ1-1; D is uncertain. This CDR3 spans 11 amino acids. Germline CDR1 MNHEY, CDR2 SVGAGI. Trimming removed 7 bases at V and 3 bases at J, with 6 bases between. For the CDR3, the DNA is TGTGCCAGCACGAGGGACACTGAAGCTTTCTTT. Its protein product is CASTRDTEAFF.

V and J are TRBV28 and TRBJ2-7; TRBD2 matches 12 bases. This CDR3 comprises 15 residues. V trimming: 5 bases; J trimming: 3 bases; junction bases outside the gene matches: 5. Per germline, CDR1 MDHEN and CDR2 SYDVKM. In DNA form, the CDR3 reads TGTGCCAGCAGTCTCAGACTAGCGGGGGACTACGAGCAGTACTTC. It yields the protein CASSLRLAGDYEQYF.

The chain couples TRBV7-2 to TRBJ2-1, with 14 bases lining up with TRBD2. The length of the CDR3 is 19 residues. The junction had 10 bases not matched to a gene; V was cut back by 1 base and J by 5 bases. Germline values: CDR1 SGHTA, CDR2 FQGNSA. DNA for the CDR3: TGTGCCAGCAGCTTAGTTACGACTAGCGGGGGGGCCAGGCACAATGAGCAGTTCTTC. Translating gives CASSLVTTSGGARHNEQFF.

V usage is TRBV15 and J usage is TRBJ1-3; 9 bases match TRBD1. There are 17 residues in the CDR3. The V gene's germline CDR1 is LNHNV and CDR2 YYDKDF (reference sequence). Unmatched junction bases numbered 8, after V lost 1 base and J lost 4 bases. The CDR3 reads CATSRGPGTGIGNTIYF. The CDR3 DNA follows: TGTGCCACCAGCAGAGGACCCGGGACAGGGATAGGAAACACCATATATTTT.

This chain connects TRBV5-3 to TRBJ1-3; possibly TRBD1 for D (6 bases). TRBV5-3 belongs to the ORF category, with a function that is uncertain. CDR3 length: 13 residues. The CDR3 DNA reads as TGTGCTGGCCGGGGGGCGCCAGGAAACACCATATATTTT. Its protein is CAGRGAPGNTIYF.

This chain links TRBV7-6 with TRBJ2-7; 10 bases are shared with TRBD2. Germline CDR1 reads SGHVS; CDR2 reads FNYEAQ. The V gene end was trimmed by 5 bases and the J gene end by 12 bases; junction bases not matched to a gene: 13. The CDR3 is made up of 14 amino acids. Here the CDR3 reads CASSRAGTSAPGYF. DNA of the CDR3: TGTGCCAGCAGCCGCGCCGGGACTAGCGCCCCGGGGTACTTC.

This chain connects TRBV9 to TRBJ1-1; 9 nucleotides line up with TRBD1. V shed 2 bases and J 3 bases; nucleotides not matched to a gene: 8. This CDR3 has 16 amino acids. Germline values: CDR1 SGDLS, CDR2 YYNGEE. CDR3: CASSVAQGATDTEAFF. As DNA, the CDR3 is TGTGCCAGCAGCGTCGCACAGGGGGCAACAGACACTGAAGCTTTCTTT.

The rearrangement links TRBV7-3 to TRBJ1-6; 8 nucleotides match TRBD1. There are 15 residues in the CDR3. Germline values: CDR1 SGHTA, CDR2 FQGTGA. The V gene end was trimmed by 5 bases and the J gene end by 9 bases; junction bases not matched to a gene: 9. The CDR3 nucleotides are TGTGCCAGCAGCCATGACAGGGGAATAACTTCACCCCTCCACTTT. It specifies CASSHDRGITSPLHF.

The chain uses TRBV11-2 and TRBJ2-7; 7 bases fit TRBD1. V lost 4 bases to trimming and J lost 0 bases; unmatched junction nucleotides: 9. The CDR3 runs to 16 residues. CDR1 SGHAT and CDR2 FQNNGV come from the germline V gene. The CDR3 region is CASSSRTGADSYEQYF. The CDR3 nucleotides are TGTGCCAGCAGCTCCCGAACAGGGGCGGACTCCTACGAGCAGTACTTC.

The chain recombines TRBV28 with TRBJ1-2; D might be TRBD1 (5 bases). The CDR3 spans 14 residues. Germline CDR1 and CDR2: MDHEN and SYDVKM. V lost 3 bases to trimming and J lost 5 bases, with 13 bases between them. For the CDR3, the DNA is TGTGCCAGCAGTTTCGCCCCCCAGGGATATGGCTACACCTTC. Translation: CASSFAPQGYGYTF.